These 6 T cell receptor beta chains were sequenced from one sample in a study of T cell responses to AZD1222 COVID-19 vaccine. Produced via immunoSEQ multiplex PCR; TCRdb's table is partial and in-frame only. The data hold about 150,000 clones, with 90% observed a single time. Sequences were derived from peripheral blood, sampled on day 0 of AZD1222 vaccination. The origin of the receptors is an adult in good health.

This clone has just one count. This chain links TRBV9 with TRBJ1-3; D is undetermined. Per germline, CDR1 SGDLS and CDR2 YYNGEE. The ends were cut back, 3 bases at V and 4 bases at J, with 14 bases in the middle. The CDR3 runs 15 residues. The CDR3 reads CASSATGFSGNTIYF. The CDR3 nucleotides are TGTGCCAGCAGCGCCACCGGCTTTTCAGGAAACACCATATATTTT.

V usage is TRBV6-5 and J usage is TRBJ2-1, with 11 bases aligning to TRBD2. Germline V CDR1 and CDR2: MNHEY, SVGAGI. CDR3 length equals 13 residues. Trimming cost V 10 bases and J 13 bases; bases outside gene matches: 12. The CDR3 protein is CATTDIAGGPQFF. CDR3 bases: TGTGCCACCACGGATATAGCGGGAGGGCCTCAGTTCTTC.

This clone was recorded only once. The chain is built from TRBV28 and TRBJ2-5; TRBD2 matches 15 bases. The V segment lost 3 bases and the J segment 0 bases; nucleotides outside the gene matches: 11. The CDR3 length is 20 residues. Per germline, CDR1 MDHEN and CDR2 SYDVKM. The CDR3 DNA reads TGTGCCAGCAGTTTTGAATCGGGACTAGCGGGAGGCCTTTACCAAGAGACCCAGTACTTC. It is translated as CASSFESGLAGGLYQETQYF. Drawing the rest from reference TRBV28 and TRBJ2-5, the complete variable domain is DVKVTQSSRYLVKRTGEKVFLECVQDMDHENMFWYRQDPGLGLRLIYFSYDVKMKEKGDIPEGYSVSREKKERFSLILESASTNQTSMYLCASSFESGLAGGLYQETQYFGPGTRLLVL.

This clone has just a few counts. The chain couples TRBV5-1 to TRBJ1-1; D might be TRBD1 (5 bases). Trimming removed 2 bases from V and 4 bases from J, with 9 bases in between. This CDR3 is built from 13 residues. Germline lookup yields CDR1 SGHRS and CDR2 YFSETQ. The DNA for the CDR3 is TGCGCCAGCAGCTTTCATGGGGCCACTGAAGCTTTCTTT. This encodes CASSFHGATEAFF.

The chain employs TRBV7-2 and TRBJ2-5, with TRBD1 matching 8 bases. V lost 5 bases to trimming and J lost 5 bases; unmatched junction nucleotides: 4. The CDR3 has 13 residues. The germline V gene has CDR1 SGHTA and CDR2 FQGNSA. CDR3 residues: CASSPTGGETQYF. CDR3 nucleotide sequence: TGTGCCAGCAGCCCAACAGGGGGTGAGACCCAGTACTTC.

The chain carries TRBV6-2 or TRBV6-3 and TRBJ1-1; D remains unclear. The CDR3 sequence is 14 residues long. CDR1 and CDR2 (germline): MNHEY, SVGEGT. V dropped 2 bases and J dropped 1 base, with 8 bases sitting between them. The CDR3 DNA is TGTGCCAGCAGTTACAATAGACAGAACACTGAAGCTTTCTTT. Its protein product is CASSYNRQNTEAFF.